Listed here are 18 T cell receptor beta chains from one sample, sequenced in a study of T cells in Graves' hyperthyroidism and ophthalmopathy. The TCR beta CDR3 regions underwent amplification using RNA transcripts as the source. First-round RT-PCR with HTBI primers amplified the TCR CDR3 region. TCRdb re-called the multiplex PCR reads with MiXCR, one entry per CDR3 protein. The top ten hold about 3.8% of the sample, which has some 620,000 distinct CDR3 sequences, around 16% seen once. Sequenced sample: blood. The receptors stem from a woman in her 30s with Graves' hyperthyroidism.

This clonotype was observed many times. CDR3: CASRLRVNGETQYF. CDR3 nucleotide sequence: TGTGCCAGCAGACTAAGGGTAAACGGAGAGACCCAGTACTTC. The V call is TRBV11-2, the J call TRBJ2-5; no clear D. This CDR3 spans 14 amino acids. Germline assignment: CDR1 SGHAT and CDR2 FQNNGV. V lost 6 bases and J 4 bases, leaving 15 bases between the germline ends.

This clonotype was counted a few times. V usage is TRBV5-1 and J usage is TRBJ2-7; TRBD2 aligns across 9 bases. The CDR3 runs 14 residues. CDR1 SGHRS and CDR2 YFSETQ come from the germline V gene. The ends lost 8 bases at V and 3 bases at J; junction bases unmatched: 9. As DNA, the CDR3 is TGCGCCAGGGCGGGAGGGGGGCCCGTCTACGAGCAGTACTTC. Its protein is CARAGGGPVYEQYF.

The V gene is TRBV18, the J gene TRBJ1-2; TRBD1 is a possible D gene (5 bases). This CDR3 is 13 amino acids long. V was cut by 3 bases and J by 4 bases, with 9 bases left in between. The germline gives CDR1 KGHSH, CDR2 LQKENI. CDR3 in amino acids: CASSPPGFYGYTF. In DNA, the CDR3 is TGTGCCAGCTCACCTCCAGGGTTCTATGGCTACACCTTC.

This clonotype was detected only a few times. The chain is built from TRBV6-1 and TRBJ2-5; D is possibly TRBD1 (7 bases). The CDR3 covers 13 residues. The germline V and J ends were trimmed by 8 bases and 4 bases, with 14 bases remaining between them. Germline CDR1 and CDR2: MNHNS and SASEGT. The CDR3 bases are TGTGCCAGCCGAGCGCAGGGGGGAGAGACCCAGTACTTC. Translating it yields CASRAQGGETQYF.

In this sample, this clonotype turned up many times. The CDR3 DNA is TGTGCCAGCAGTGCTTCTGGGGCCAACGTCCTGACTTTC. Translating it yields CASSASGANVLTF. The V gene is TRBV25-1, the J gene TRBJ2-6; no definite D call. V lost 4 bases to trimming and J lost 1 base, with 2 bases between them. The CDR3 runs to 13 residues. Per the germline V gene, CDR1 is MGHDK and CDR2 is SYGVNS.

This clonotype has a count of ten or more. This rearrangement joins TRBV2 to TRBJ2-2; 8 bases line up with TRBD1. After removal of 6 bases from V and 1 base from J, the junction contained 7 bases not matched to a gene. The germline gives CDR1 SNHLY, CDR2 FYNNEI. The CDR3 consists of 16 residues. DNA for the CDR3: TGTGCCAGCAGACCCGACAGGGGCGGGAACACCGGGGAGCTGTTTTTT. It specifies CASRPDRGGNTGELFF.

This clonotype was seen at least ten times. The J gene is TRBJ2-5, the V gene TRBV15, with 10 positions matching TRBD1. The germline gives CDR1 LNHNV, CDR2 YYDKDF (reference sequence). The CDR3 runs to 16 residues. V gave up 1 base and J gave up 4 bases; unmatched junction bases: 6. CDR3 nucleotides: TGTGCCACCAGCAGAGGGGGGAGGACAGGGGGAGAGACCCAGTACTTC. Amino acids: CATSRGGRTGGETQYF.

This clonotype was recorded many times. The rearrangement links TRBV20-1 to TRBJ2-1; 9 bases line up with TRBD2. The CDR3 runs 14 residues. V lost 3 bases and J lost 5; bases outside the gene matches: 5. Per the germline V gene, CDR1 is DFQATT and CDR2 is SNEGSKA (reference sequence). The CDR3 DNA is TGCAGTGCTAGGTCCGCTAGCGGGAACAATGAGCAGTTCTTC. Translating gives CSARSASGNNEQFF.

For this clonotype: Being one base from a much bigger clone, this may be a read error. The chain links TRBV7-9 to TRBJ2-1, with D possibly matching TRBD2 (5 bases). The germline gives CDR1 SEHNR, CDR2 FQNEAQ (reference sequence). The CDR3 covers 13 residues. This CDR3 reads CASRDSRFNEQLF. CDR3 in DNA: TGTGCCAGCAGGGACTCTAGGTTCAATGAGCAGCTCTTC. Full variable domain (remainder filled in from reference TRBV7-9 and TRBJ2-1): DTGVSQNPRHKITKRGQNVTFRCDPISEHNRLYWYRQTLGQGPEFLTYFQNEAQLEKSRLLSDRFSAERPKGSFSTLEIQRTEQGDSAMYLCASRDSRFNEQLFGPGTRLTVL.

This clonotype came up a few times. The rearrangement uses TRBV20-1 and TRBJ1-5; D might be TRBD1 (5 bases). Germline CDR1 DFQATT, CDR2 SNEGSKA (reference sequence). V lost 6 bases and J 0 bases, leaving 15 bases between the germline ends. CDR3 length: 15 amino acids. The CDR3 DNA reads TGCAGTGCACTTAGGGGCCCCTCTAGCAATCAGCCCCAGCATTTT. It specifies CSALRGPSSNQPQHF.

V is TRBV19 and J is TRBJ2-1; D possibly matches TRBD1 or TRBD2 (7 bases each). Trimming cost V 5 bases and J 13 bases, with 15 bases left between them. The CDR3 consists of 12 residues. Germline CDR1 and CDR2: LNHDA and SQIVND (reference sequence). In nucleotides, the CDR3 is TGTGCCAGTAGTTCAGGGGGAGGGCTCCAGTTCTTC. It yields the protein CASSSGGGLQFF.

This clonotype was observed at least ten times. V and J are TRBV5-4 and TRBJ2-3, with 8 positions matching TRBD2. The CDR3 is 15 amino acids. Germline V CDR1 and CDR2: SGHNT, YYREEE (reference sequence). V dropped 4 bases and J dropped 3; count of bases not matched to a gene: 7. The CDR3: CASSIGTSYTDTQYF. CDR3 DNA sequence: TGTGCCAGCAGCATCGGGACTAGTTATACAGATACGCAGTATTTT.

In its sample, this clonotype was seen a few times. The V call is TRBV6-1, the J call TRBJ2-1; perhaps TRBD1 as D (6 bases). V lost 9 bases to trimming and J lost 2 bases, with 26 bases between them. The CDR3 runs 18 residues. Germline assignment: CDR1 MNHNS and CDR2 SASEGT. This CDR3 is CASKLYWGQGDPYNEQFF. The CDR3 region has the DNA TGTGCCAGTAAACTCTACTGGGGACAAGGGGACCCCTACAATGAGCAGTTCTTC.

At least ten counts were recorded for this clonotype. V and J are TRBV7-8 and TRBJ2-3; 8 positions match TRBD2. V shed 7 bases, J shed 4 bases, and the junction held 10 bases outside the gene matches. This CDR3 has 15 amino acids. The germline V gene encodes CDR1 SGHVS and CDR2 FQNEAQ. The DNA for the CDR3 is TGTGCCAGCACCCACCAGCGGGGGTTGGCAGATACGCAGTATTTT. The encoded protein is CASTHQRGLADTQYF.

CDR3 coding DNA: TGTGCCAGCAGCCCCCGGGACAGGGTCTCTACAGATACGCAGTATTTT. Protein sequence: CASSPRDRVSTDTQYF. V is TRBV7-2 and J is TRBJ2-3; 9 bases fit TRBD1. Germline CDR1 is SGHTA and CDR2 is FQGNSA. This CDR3 has 16 amino acids. Trimming at V came to 5 bases and at J to 3 bases, leaving 9 bases not matched to a gene.

This clonotype was counted many times. This chain joins TRBV7-3 and TRBJ2-2; maybe TRBD1 (6 bases). CDR3 length equals 14 residues. V lost 2 bases and J lost 3, with 7 bases in between. CDR1 is SGHTA, CDR2 FQGTGA, per germline. The chain's CDR3 is CASSLQGYTGELFF. The CDR3 DNA sequence: TGTGCCAGCAGCTTACAGGGGTACACCGGGGAGCTGTTTTTT. The full variable domain, rest sourced from reference TRBV7-3 and TRBJ2-2, is GAGVSQTPSNKVTEKGKYVELRCDPISGHTALYWYRQSLGQGPEFLIYFQGTGAADDSGLPNDRFFAVRPEGSVSTLKIQRTERGDSAVYLCASSLQGYTGELFFGEGSRLTVL.

In this sample, this clonotype turned up a few times. V gene TRBV7-2 combines with J gene TRBJ2-7; 7 nucleotides line up with TRBD2. V gave up 5 bases and J gave up 6 bases; unmatched junction bases: 10. Germline V gives CDR1 SGHTA, CDR2 FQGNSA. The CDR3 runs to 14 residues. CDR3 nucleotides: TGTGCCAGCAGCCGGGGCGGGAGTAGGCTCGAGCAGTACTTC. This codes for CASSRGGSRLEQYF.

This chain uses TRBV20-1 with TRBJ2-1; 10 bases are shared with TRBD2. Germline CDR1 DFQATT, CDR2 SNEGSKA (reference sequence). The CDR3 is 15 residues long. This CDR3 reads CSPFGGLASVGEQFF. The CDR3 bases are TGCAGCCCGTTTGGGGGACTAGCGTCCGTCGGTGAGCAGTTCTTC.